Shown below are 21 T cell receptor beta chains from a single sample sequenced in a study of cytomegalovirus exposure and HLA in healthy donors. 60 Vbeta and 13 Jbeta primers were used in PCR. The protocol was immunoSEQ multiplex PCR, while the TCRdb copy is restricted to in-frame clones and leaves out a portion. Recorded for this sample: around 63,000 clones. The specimen was PBMCs. The receptors here all came from a woman in her thirties in good health and CMV-seronegative.

The chain couples TRBV18 to TRBJ2-3, with 8 bases that match TRBD2. V trimming: 3 bases; J trimming: 5 bases; junction bases outside the gene matches: 13. The CDR3 totals 17 residues. The germline V gene has CDR1 KGHSH and CDR2 LQKENI. The CDR3 loop is CASSPISLSGGKDTQYF. The CDR3, as DNA: TGTGCCAGCTCACCGATCTCGCTCAGCGGGGGTAAAGATACGCAGTATTTT.

The rearrangement links TRBV30 to TRBJ2-7, with 10 bases matching TRBD2. CDR3 length equals 12 residues. Per the germline V gene, CDR1 is GTSNPN and CDR2 is SVGIG (reference sequence). J was trimmed by 6 bases and V by 3 bases; bases with no gene match: 2. The CDR3 loop reads CAWRASGGEQYF. The CDR3, as DNA: TGTGCCTGGAGAGCTAGCGGGGGCGAGCAGTACTTC.

This chain connects TRBV7-9 to TRBJ1-1; D uncertain. Germline V gives CDR1 SEHNR, CDR2 FQNEAQ (reference sequence). Trimming pared 2 bases from V and 0 bases from J, leaving 7 bases between. The CDR3 runs to 14 residues. The CDR3 nucleotides are TGTGCCAGCAGCTTACGGGAACTGAACACTGAAGCTTTCTTT. Amino acids: CASSLRELNTEAFF.

The chain recombines TRBV19 with TRBJ1-5; D remains unclear. V was trimmed by 2 bases and J by 0 bases, leaving 8 bases between them. CDR1 is LNHDA and CDR2 is SQIVND in the germline V gene (reference sequence). The CDR3 sequence is 15 residues long. The CDR3 DNA follows: TGTGCCAGTAGTATAACGGTCGATAGCAATCAGCCCCAGCATTTT. It is translated as CASSITVDSNQPQHF.

V is TRBV30 and J is TRBJ2-2; D ambiguous. V lost 1 base and J lost 9, with 6 bases in between. Germline V gene lookup returns CDR1 GTSNPN and CDR2 SVGIG (reference sequence). The CDR3 runs 11 residues. CDR3 loop: CAWSADRELFF. The CDR3 DNA sequence: TGTGCCTGGAGTGCCGACAGGGAGCTGTTTTTT.

This rearrangement joins TRBV4-2 to TRBJ2-5; 7 bases are shared with TRBD2. The V gene's germline CDR1 is LGHNA and CDR2 YNFKEQ. The CDR3 consists of 15 residues. V was pared by 4 bases and J by 0 bases, with 5 bases of the junction left unmatched. CDR3 DNA: TGTGCCAGCAGCCGCCAGCGGGGAGACCAAGAGACCCAGTACTTC. Residues: CASSRQRGDQETQYF.

The chain links TRBV28 to TRBJ2-3, with 7 nucleotides matching TRBD2. The germline CDR1 and CDR2 sequences are MDHEN and SYDVKM. CDR3 length equals 18 residues. The V segment lost 2 bases and the J segment 3 bases; nucleotides outside the gene matches: 14. CDR3 region: CASSLGMRGEGRTDTQYF. The CDR3 nucleotides read TGTGCCAGCAGTTTAGGGATGAGAGGGGAGGGAAGGACAGATACGCAGTATTTT.

The chain uses TRBV5-4 and TRBJ2-7, with 8 nucleotides matching TRBD2. The ends lost 4 bases at V and 2 bases at J; junction bases unmatched: 2. CDR1 SGHNT and CDR2 YYREEE come from the germline V gene (reference sequence). CDR3 length equals 13 residues. CDR3 sequence (DNA): TGTGCCAGCAGCCGAGCGGGGGCCTACGAGCAGTACTTC. This gives the protein CASSRAGAYEQYF.

Of note for this clone: This sample includes further DNA sequences coding for the same CDR3. The V and J genes are TRBV29-1 and TRBJ2-7, with 13 bases matching TRBD2. This CDR3 is built from 11 residues. V trimming: 6 bases; J trimming: 12 bases; junction bases outside the gene matches: 5. Germline values: CDR1 SQVTM, CDR2 ANQGSEA. CDR3 sequence: CSVGLAGAVYF. The CDR3 DNA reads TGCAGCGTCGGACTAGCGGGAGCTGTGTACTTC.

CDR3 loop: CASSYSGDRDYEQYF. The CDR3 DNA reads as TGTGCCAGCAGTTACTCAGGGGACAGGGACTACGAGCAGTACTTC. The chain couples TRBV6-5 to TRBJ2-7; TRBD1 aligns across 9 bases. Trimming removed 0 bases from V and 3 bases from J; junction bases left unmatched: 3. The CDR3 is made up of 15 amino acids. CDR1 is MNHEY and CDR2 is SVGAGI in the germline V gene.

The chain carries TRBV29-1 and TRBJ2-2, with D unresolved. V shed 4 bases and J shed 0 bases, with 12 bases lying between them. CDR3 length: 15 amino acids. In germline, CDR1 is SQVTM, CDR2 ANQGSEA. CDR3 sequence: CSVAITVSNTGELFF. In DNA form, the CDR3 reads TGCAGCGTTGCTATAACAGTCTCGAACACCGGGGAGCTGTTTTTT.

CDR3 DNA: TGTGCCAGCAGTTTCCGACTGATCTACGAGCAGTACTTC. It codes for CASSFRLIYEQYF. The V gene is TRBV28, the J gene TRBJ2-7; the D is unclear. The CDR3 length is 13 residues. CDR1 is MDHEN and CDR2 is SYDVKM in the germline V gene. Trimming stripped 3 bases from V and 3 bases from J, with 9 bases between.

The chain links TRBV5-5 to TRBJ2-7, with D possibly TRBD2 on 5 matching bases. Germline V gene lookup returns CDR1 SGHKS and CDR2 YYEKEE (reference sequence). The CDR3 is 14 residues long. Trimming cost V 1 base and J 2 bases, with 10 bases left between them. CDR3 nucleotide sequence: TGTGCCAGCAGCTTGCCGGGGTCCCCCTACGAGCAGTACTTC. It encodes CASSLPGSPYEQYF.

The rearrangement links TRBV5-1 to TRBJ2-3, with 12 bases fitting TRBD2. The CDR3 totals 17 residues. After removal of 2 bases from V and 5 bases from J, the junction contained 9 bases not matched to a gene. From germline, CDR1 is SGHRS and CDR2 YFSETQ. CDR3 bases: TGCGCCAGCAGCTTAAATCCGCTAGCGGGGGGGCAAGATACGCAGTATTTT. Translated, it gives CASSLNPLAGGQDTQYF. Supplemented by reference TRBV5-1 and TRBJ2-3, the full variable domain reads KAGVTQTPRYLIKTRGQQVTLSCSPISGHRSVSWYQQTPGQGLQFLFEYFSETQRNKGNFPGRFSGRQFSNSRSEMNVSTLELGDSALYLCASSLNPLAGGQDTQYFGPGTRLTVL.

This chain connects TRBV7-2 to TRBJ2-7; 7 nucleotides line up with TRBD1. Germline V gene sequence: CDR1 SGHTA, CDR2 FQGNSA. V lost 5 bases to trimming and J lost 3 bases; unmatched junction nucleotides: 7. The CDR3 has 14 residues. CDR3: CASSTAQGLYEQYF. Here the CDR3 DNA reads TGTGCCAGCAGCACCGCACAGGGGCTCTACGAGCAGTACTTC.

The V call is TRBV4-3, the J call TRBJ1-3, with no clear D. The CDR3 covers 16 residues. CDR1 is LGHNA, CDR2 YSLEER, per germline. V was trimmed by 1 base and J by 0 bases, leaving 10 bases between them. CDR3 bases: TGCGCCAGCAGCCAAGTCCGCGTCCTCTCTGGAAACACCATATATTTT. Translating gives CASSQVRVLSGNTIYF.

V and J are TRBV6-1 and TRBJ2-1, with D possibly TRBD1 on 6 matching bases. The CDR3 contains 13 residues. Trimming pared 4 bases from V and 5 bases from J, leaving 9 bases between. CDR1 MNHNS and CDR2 SASEGT come from the germline V gene. For the CDR3, the DNA is TGTGCCAGCAGTGGGGGGCGCAACAATGAGCAGTTCTTC. This codes for CASSGGRNNEQFF.

The rearrangement uses TRBV18 and TRBJ2-7; 9 bases are shared with TRBD1. The CDR3 extends over 15 amino acids. Trimming removed 2 bases from V and 3 bases from J; junction bases left unmatched: 5. Germline V gene lookup returns CDR1 KGHSH and CDR2 LQKENI. The CDR3 region has the DNA TGTGCCAGCTCACCAGTCGGACAGGGGCACTACGAGCAGTACTTC. Amino acids: CASSPVGQGHYEQYF.

The gene calls are TRBV27 and TRBJ1-2, with TRBD1 as a possible D gene (6 bases). Germline-derived CDR1 and CDR2 are MNHEY and SMNVEV (reference sequence). The CDR3 is 13 amino acids. Trimming pared 5 bases from V and 7 bases from J, leaving 14 bases between. The CDR3, as DNA: TGTGCCAGCAGTCCCCAGCGGACAGTTGGCTACACCTTC. Its translation is CASSPQRTVGYTF.

The genes are TRBV29-1 and TRBJ2-2, with D possibly being TRBD2 (5 bases). Germline V gene data show CDR1 as SQVTM and CDR2 as ANQGSEA. The CDR3 loop spans 15 amino acids. The ends were cut back, 0 bases at V and 5 bases at J, with 13 bases in the middle. For the CDR3, the DNA is TGCAGCGTTGAAGATCGAGGGATAGGGACCGGGGAGCTGTTTTTT. Translated, it gives CSVEDRGIGTGELFF.

The gene calls are TRBV18 and TRBJ1-1, with a tentative D call TRBD1 (5 bases). V lost 7 bases, J lost 0 bases, and 6 bases lay in between. From germline, CDR1 is KGHSH and CDR2 LQKENI. The CDR3 consists of 12 residues. Written as DNA, the CDR3 is TGTGCCAGCTTACAGGTGAACACTGAAGCTTTCTTT. It encodes CASLQVNTEAFF.